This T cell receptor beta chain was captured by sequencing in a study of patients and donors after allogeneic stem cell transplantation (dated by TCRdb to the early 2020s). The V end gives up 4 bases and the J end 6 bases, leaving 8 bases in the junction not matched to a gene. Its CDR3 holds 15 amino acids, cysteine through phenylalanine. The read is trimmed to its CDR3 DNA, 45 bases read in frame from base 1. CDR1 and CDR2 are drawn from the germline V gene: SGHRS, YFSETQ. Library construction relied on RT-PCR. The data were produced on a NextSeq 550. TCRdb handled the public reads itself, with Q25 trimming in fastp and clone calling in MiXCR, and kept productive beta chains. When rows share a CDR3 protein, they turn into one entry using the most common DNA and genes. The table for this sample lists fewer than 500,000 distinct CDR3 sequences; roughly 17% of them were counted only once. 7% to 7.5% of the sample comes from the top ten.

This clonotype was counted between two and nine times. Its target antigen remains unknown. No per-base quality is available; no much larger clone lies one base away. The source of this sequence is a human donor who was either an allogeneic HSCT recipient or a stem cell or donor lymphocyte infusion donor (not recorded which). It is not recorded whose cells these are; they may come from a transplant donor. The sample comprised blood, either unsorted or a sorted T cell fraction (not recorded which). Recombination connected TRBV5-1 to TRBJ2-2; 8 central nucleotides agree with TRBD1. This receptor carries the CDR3 CASSVRTGLAGELFF. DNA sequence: TGCGCCAGCAGCGTCAGGACAGGGCTGGCCGGGGAGCTGTTTTTT.